The clone carrying this T cell receptor (beta chain) has a count of ten or more. These data originate in a study of metastatic and nonmetastatic thyroid tumors. Turning to the study itself: It was across blood and tumor or nodule tissue from malignant and benign thyroid patients that repertoires were compared.

The V gene lost 6 bases and the J gene lost 2 bases, with 14 bases spanning the gap. This CDR3 comprises 14 residues. In germline, CDR1 is DFQATT, CDR2 SNEGSKA (reference sequence). The entire patient cohort was treatment-naive prior to thyroid surgery. TCRdb re-called the PCR reads via MiXCR. The table includes fewer than 25,000 clones, 18% detected once. The chain uses TRBV20-1 and TRBJ1-5; possible D gene TRBD1, 5 bases. The receptor comes from a male donor with papillary thyroid cancer or a benign thyroid nodule (not recorded which). Some clones in this sample may be carry-over from other donors' samples. The sequencing sample was made of adjacent normal tissue. CDR3: CSAPKGQGNQPQHF. As DNA, the CDR3 is TGCAGTGCGCCAAAGGGGCAGGGCAATCAGCCCCAGCATTTT.